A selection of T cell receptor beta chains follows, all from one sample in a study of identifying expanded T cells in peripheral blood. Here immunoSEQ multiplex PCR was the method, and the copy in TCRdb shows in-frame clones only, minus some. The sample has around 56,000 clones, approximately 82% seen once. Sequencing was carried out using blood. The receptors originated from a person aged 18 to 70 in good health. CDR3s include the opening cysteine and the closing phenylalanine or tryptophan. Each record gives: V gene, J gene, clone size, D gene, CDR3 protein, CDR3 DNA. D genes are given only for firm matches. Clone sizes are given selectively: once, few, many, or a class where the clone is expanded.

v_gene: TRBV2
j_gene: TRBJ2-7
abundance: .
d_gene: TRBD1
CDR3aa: CASSAGTGRYEQYF
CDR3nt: TGTGCCAGCAGTGCCGGGACAGGGCGCTACGAGCAGTACTTC

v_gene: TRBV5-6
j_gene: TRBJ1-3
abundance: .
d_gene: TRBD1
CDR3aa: CASSTRDSRIYF
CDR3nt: TGTGCCAGCAGCACTAGGGACAGCAGAATATATTTT

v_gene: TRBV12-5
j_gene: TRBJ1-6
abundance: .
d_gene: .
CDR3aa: CASGLKDGQSPLHF
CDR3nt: TGTGCTAGTGGATTAAAGGACGGTCAATCACCCCTCCACTTT

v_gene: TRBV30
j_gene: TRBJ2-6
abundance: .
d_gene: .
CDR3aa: CAWSRGTVVPNVLTF
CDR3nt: TGTGCCTGGAGCCGCGGGACAGTAGTGCCCAACGTCCTGACTTTC

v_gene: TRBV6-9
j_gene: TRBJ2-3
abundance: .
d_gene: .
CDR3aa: CASSYPGPIITDTQYF
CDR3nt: TGTGCCAGCAGTTATCCGGGGCCAATAATCACAGATACGCAGTATTTT

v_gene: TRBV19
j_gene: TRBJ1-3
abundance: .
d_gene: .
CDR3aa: CASGPGNSGNTIYF
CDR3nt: TGTGCCAGTGGGCCGGGCAACTCTGGAAACACCATATATTTT

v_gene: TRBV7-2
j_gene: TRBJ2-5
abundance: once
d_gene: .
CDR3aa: CASGWYQETQYF
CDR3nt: TGTGCCAGTGGGTGGTACCAAGAGACCCAGTACTTC

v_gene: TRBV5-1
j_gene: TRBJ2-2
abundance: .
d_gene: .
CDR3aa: CASRLAGNTGELFF
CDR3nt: TGCGCCAGCAGATTGGCCGGAAACACCGGGGAGCTGTTTTTT

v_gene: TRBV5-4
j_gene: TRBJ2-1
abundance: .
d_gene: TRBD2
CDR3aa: CASSVPSGGSDEQFF
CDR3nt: TGTGCCAGCAGCGTACCTAGCGGGGGAAGCGATGAGCAGTTCTTC

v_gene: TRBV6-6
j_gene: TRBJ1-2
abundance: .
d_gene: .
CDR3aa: CASSTGGDYGYTF
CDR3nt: TGTGCCAGCTCTACGGGGGGTGACTATGGCTACACCTTC

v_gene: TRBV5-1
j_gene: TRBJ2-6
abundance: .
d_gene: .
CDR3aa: CASSLRTVSGANVLTF
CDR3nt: TGCGCCAGCAGCTTGAGAACGGTCTCTGGGGCCAACGTCCTGACTTTC

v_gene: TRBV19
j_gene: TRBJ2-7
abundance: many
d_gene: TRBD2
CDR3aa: CASSIGEGYEQYF
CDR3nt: TGTGCCAGTAGTATAGGGGAGGGCTACGAGCAGTACTTC

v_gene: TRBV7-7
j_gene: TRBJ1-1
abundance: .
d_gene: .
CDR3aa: CASSLVPGANTEAFF
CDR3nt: TGTGCCAGCAGCTTAGTCCCCGGAGCCAACACTGAAGCTTTCTTT

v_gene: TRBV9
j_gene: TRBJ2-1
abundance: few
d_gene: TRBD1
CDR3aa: CASSPISGGEQFF
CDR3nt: TGTGCCAGCAGCCCAATTTCAGGGGGTGAGCAGTTCTTC

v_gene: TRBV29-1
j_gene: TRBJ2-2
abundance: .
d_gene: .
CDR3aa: CSASNTGELFF
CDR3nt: TGCAGCGCCTCGAACACCGGGGAGCTGTTTTTT

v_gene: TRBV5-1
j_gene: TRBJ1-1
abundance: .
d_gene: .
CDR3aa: CASSKRQVLDTEAFF
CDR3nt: TGCGCCAGCAGCAAACGACAGGTCCTGGACACTGAAGCTTTCTTT

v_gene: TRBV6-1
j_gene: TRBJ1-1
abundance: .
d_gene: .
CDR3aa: CASSEVWNTEAFF
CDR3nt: TGTGCCAGCAGTGAAGTGTGGAACACTGAAGCTTTCTTT

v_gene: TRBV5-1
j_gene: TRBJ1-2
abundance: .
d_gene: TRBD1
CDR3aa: CASSKGQDYGYTF
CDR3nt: TGCGCCAGCAGCAAGGGACAGGACTATGGCTACACCTTC

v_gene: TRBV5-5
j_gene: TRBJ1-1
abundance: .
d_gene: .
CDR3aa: CASSFGQINTEAFF
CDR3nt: TGTGCCAGCAGCTTCGGGCAGATTAACACTGAAGCTTTCTTT

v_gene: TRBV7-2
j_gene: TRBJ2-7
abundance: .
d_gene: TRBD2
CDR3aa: CASSLIGLAGGYYEQYF
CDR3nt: TGTGCCAGCAGCTTAATTGGACTAGCGGGAGGGTACTACGAGCAGTACTTC

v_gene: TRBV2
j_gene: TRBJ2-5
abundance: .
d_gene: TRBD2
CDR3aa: CASSDSLAGEETQYF
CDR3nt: TGTGCCAGCAGTGACTCTCTAGCGGGGGAGGAGACCCAGTACTTC

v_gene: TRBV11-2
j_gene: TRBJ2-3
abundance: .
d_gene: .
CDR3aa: CASSLSRAGTDTQYF
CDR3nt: TGTGCCAGCAGCTTAAGTAGGGCGGGCACAGATACGCAGTATTTT

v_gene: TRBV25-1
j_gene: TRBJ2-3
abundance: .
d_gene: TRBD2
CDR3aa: CASRTSSTDTQYF
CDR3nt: TGTGCCAGCCGGACTAGTAGCACAGATACGCAGTATTTT

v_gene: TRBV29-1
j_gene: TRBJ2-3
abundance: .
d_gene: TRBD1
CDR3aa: CSGRQGRWRDTQYF
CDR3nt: TGCAGCGGGAGACAGGGGAGATGGCGAGATACGCAGTATTTT

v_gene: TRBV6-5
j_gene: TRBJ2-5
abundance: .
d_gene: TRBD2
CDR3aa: CASSYSSGEGTQYF
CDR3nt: TGTGCCAGCAGTTACTCTTCCGGGGAGGGGACCCAGTACTTC

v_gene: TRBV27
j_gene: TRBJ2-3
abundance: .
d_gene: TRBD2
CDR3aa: CASSPRSGAITDTQYF
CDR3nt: TGTGCCAGCAGCCCACGTAGCGGGGCCATCACAGATACGCAGTATTTT

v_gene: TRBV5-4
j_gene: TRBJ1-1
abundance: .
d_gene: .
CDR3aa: CASSLVGVPTEAFF
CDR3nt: TGTGCCAGCAGCTTGGTAGGGGTTCCCACTGAAGCTTTCTTT

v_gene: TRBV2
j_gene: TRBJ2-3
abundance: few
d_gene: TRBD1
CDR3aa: CASAGTGRNTDTQYF
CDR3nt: TGTGCCAGCGCCGGGACAGGGCGCAACACAGATACGCAGTATTTT